This T cell receptor beta chain was observed in a study of blood T cell repertoires in COVID-19. Authors' analysis steps: Estimation of nucleated cell counts was performed using reference gene primer amplification. The assay was immunoSEQ multiplex PCR, and TCRdb's table has in-frame clones only and misses some. Clone size and the V and J calls come from that table; the DNA yielded D and trimming. Of 160,000 or so clones listed, under 85% are singletons. The sequencing sample was made of peripheral blood. The clonotype originates from a man in his 70s who had recovered from COVID-19.

Written as DNA, the CDR3 is TGCGCCAGCAGCCAAGAGCCGGGACAGGGGAACAATGAGCAGTTCTTC. The encoded protein is CASSQEPGQGNNEQFF. The gene calls are TRBV4-1 and TRBJ2-1; TRBD1 aligns across 10 bases. V was clipped by 0 bases and J by 5 bases; unmatched bases: 4. Germline assignment: CDR1 MGHRA and CDR2 YSYEKL. This CDR3 has 16 amino acids.